The clone carrying this T cell receptor beta chain was detected only once. The source of the sample is a study of blood T cell repertoires in COVID-19. Profiling relied on immunoSEQ multiplex PCR, and the TCRdb table lists in-frame clones only, not all of them. The sample contains 130,000 to 150,000 clones, about 79% of which appear only once. The V gene's germline CDR1 is MNHEY and CDR2 SMNVEV (reference sequence). The CDR3 loop spans 15 amino acids. Trimming left V 5 bases short and J 4 bases short, with 15 bases between. The sequenced sample consisted of PBMCs or T cells enriched from blood (not recorded which). This chain uses TRBV27 with TRBJ2-1; possible D gene TRBD2, 6 bases. The receptor comes from a man in his fifties who had recovered from COVID-19. For the CDR3, the DNA is TGTGCCAGCAGTCACGGACTACCGGGATACAATGAGCAGTTCTTC. Translating gives CASSHGLPGYNEQFF.